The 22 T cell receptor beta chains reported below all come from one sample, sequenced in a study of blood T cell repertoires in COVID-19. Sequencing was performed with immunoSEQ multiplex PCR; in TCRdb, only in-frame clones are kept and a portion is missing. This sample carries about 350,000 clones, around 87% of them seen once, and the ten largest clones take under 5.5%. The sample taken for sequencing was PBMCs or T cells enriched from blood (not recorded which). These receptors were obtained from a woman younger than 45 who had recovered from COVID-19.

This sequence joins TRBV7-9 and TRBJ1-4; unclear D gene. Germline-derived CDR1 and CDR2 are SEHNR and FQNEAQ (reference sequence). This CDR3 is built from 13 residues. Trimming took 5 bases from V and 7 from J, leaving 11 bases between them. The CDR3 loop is CASSPGVREKLFF. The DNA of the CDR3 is TGTGCCAGCAGCCCCGGGGTGCGTGAAAAACTGTTTTTT. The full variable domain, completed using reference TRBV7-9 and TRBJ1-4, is DTGVSQNPRHKITKRGQNVTFRCDPISEHNRLYWYRQTLGQGPEFLTYFQNEAQLEKSRLLSDRFSAERPKGSFSTLEIQRTEQGDSAMYLCASSPGVREKLFFGSGTQLSVL.

CDR3 residues: CASSPGGARANYGYTF. The CDR3 nucleotides are TGTGCCAGCAGCCCGGGGGGGGCGCGGGCAAACTATGGCTACACCTTC. This sequence joins TRBV5-4 and TRBJ1-2, with D tentatively TRBD1 (6 bases). V lost 4 bases, J lost 2 bases, and 18 bases lay in between. The CDR3 has 16 residues. Germline lookup yields CDR1 SGHNT and CDR2 YYREEE (reference sequence).

The CDR3: CSVVETGTGNTIYF. The CDR3 bases are TGCAGCGTCGTCGAGACAGGGACTGGAAACACCATATATTTT. This sequence joins TRBV29-1 and TRBJ1-3; 7 nucleotides align to TRBD1. The V gene's germline CDR1 is SQVTM and CDR2 ANQGSEA. V lost 6 bases to trimming and J lost 2 bases; unmatched junction nucleotides: 7. The CDR3 length is 14 residues.

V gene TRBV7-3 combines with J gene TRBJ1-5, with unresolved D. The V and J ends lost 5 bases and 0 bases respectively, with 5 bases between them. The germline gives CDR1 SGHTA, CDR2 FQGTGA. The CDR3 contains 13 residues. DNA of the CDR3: TGTGCCAGCAGCCCAGTTAGCAATCAGCCCCAGCATTTT. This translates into CASSPVSNQPQHF.

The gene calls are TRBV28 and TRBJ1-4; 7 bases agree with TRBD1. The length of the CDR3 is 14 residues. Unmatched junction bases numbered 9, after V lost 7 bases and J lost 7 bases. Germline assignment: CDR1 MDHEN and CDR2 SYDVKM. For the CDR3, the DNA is TGTGCCAGCAACACCAGGGGGTGGGGTGAAAAACTGTTTTTT. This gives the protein CASNTRGWGEKLFF.

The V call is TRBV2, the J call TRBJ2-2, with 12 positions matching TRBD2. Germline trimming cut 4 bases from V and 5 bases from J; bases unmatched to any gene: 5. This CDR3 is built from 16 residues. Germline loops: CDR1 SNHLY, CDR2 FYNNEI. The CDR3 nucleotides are TGTGCCAGCAGTGGGCTAGCGGGGGGGAGGACCGGGGAGCTGTTTTTT. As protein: CASSGLAGGRTGELFF. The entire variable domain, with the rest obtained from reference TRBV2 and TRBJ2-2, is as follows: EPEVTQTPSHQVTQMGQEVILRCVPISNHLYFYWYRQILGQKVEFLVSFYNNEISEKSEIFDDQFSVERPDGSNFTLKIRSTKLEDSAMYFCASSGLAGGRTGELFFGEGSRLTVL.

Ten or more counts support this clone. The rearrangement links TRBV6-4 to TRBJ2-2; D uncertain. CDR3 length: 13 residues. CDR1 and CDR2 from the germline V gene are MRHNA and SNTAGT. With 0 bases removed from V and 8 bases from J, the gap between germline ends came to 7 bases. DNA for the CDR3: TGTGCCAGCAGTGACTCGAGTGAGGGGGAGCTGTTTTTT. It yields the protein CASSDSSEGELFF.

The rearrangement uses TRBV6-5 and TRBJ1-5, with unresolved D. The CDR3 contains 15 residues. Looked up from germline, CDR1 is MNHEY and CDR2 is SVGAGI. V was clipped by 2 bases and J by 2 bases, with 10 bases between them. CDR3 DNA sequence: TGTGCCAGCAGTTACCTCGCACGGGGCAATCAGCCCCAGCATTTT. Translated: CASSYLARGNQPQHF.

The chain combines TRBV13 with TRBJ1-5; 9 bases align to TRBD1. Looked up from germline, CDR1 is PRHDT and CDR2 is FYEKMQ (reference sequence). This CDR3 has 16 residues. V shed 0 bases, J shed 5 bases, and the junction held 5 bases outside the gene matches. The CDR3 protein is CASSLGSRDRDQPQHF. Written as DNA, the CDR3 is TGTGCCAGCAGCTTAGGTTCTCGGGACAGGGATCAGCCCCAGCATTTT. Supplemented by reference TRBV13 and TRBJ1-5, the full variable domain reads AAGVIQSPRHLIKEKRETATLKCYPIPRHDTVYWYQQGPGQDPQFLISFYEKMQSDKGSIPDRFSAQQFSDYHSELNMSSLELGDSALYFCASSLGSRDRDQPQHFGDGTRLSIL.

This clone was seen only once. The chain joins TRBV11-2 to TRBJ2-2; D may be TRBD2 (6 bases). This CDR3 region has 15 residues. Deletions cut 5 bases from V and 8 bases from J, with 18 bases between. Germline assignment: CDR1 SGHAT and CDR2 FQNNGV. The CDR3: CASSPGDLGVGELFF. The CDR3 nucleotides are TGTGCCAGCAGCCCGGGGGACCTCGGGGTAGGGGAGCTGTTTTTT.

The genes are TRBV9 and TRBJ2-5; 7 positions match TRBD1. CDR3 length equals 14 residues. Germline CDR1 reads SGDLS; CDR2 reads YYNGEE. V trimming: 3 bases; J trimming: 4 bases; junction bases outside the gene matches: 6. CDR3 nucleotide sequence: TGTGCCAGCAGCGCGGACAGGATCGTAGAGACCCAGTACTTC. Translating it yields CASSADRIVETQYF.

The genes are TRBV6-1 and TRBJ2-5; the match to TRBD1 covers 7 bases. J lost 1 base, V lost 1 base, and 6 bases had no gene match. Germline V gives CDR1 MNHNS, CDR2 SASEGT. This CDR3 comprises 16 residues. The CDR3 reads CASSEVWAGGQETQYF. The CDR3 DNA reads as TGTGCCAGCAGTGAAGTTTGGGCAGGGGGCCAAGAGACCCAGTACTTC.

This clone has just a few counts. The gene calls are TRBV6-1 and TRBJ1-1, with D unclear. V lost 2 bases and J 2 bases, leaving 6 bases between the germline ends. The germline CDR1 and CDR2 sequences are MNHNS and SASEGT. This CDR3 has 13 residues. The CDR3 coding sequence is TGTGCCAGCAGTGAAACAGTTAACACTGAAGCTTTCTTT. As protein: CASSETVNTEAFF.

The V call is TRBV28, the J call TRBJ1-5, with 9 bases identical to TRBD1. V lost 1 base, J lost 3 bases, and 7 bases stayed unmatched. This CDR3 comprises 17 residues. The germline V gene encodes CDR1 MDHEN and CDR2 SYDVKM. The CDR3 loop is CASSLFLDRGYNQPQHF. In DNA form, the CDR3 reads TGTGCCAGCAGTTTATTCTTGGACAGGGGATACAATCAGCCCCAGCATTTT.

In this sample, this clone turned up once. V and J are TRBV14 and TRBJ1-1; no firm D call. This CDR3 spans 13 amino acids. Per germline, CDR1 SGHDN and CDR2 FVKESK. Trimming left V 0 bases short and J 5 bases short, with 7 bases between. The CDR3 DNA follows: TGTGCCAGCAGCCAAGAGTGGCGGACTGAAGCTTTCTTT. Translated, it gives CASSQEWRTEAFF. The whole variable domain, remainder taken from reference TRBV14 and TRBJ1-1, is EAGVTQFPSHSVIEKGQTVTLRCDPISGHDNLYWYRRVMGKEIKFLLHFVKESKQDESGMPNNRFLAERTGGTYSTLKVQPAELEDSGVYFCASSQEWRTEAFFGQGTRLTVV.

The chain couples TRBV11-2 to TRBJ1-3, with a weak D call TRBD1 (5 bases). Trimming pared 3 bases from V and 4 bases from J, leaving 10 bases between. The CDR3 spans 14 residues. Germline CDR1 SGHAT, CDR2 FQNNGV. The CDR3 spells CASSFGGLGNTIYF. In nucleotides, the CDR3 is TGTGCCAGCAGCTTCGGGGGTTTGGGAAACACCATATATTTT. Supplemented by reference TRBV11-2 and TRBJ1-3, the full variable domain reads EAGVAQSPRYKIIEKRQSVAFWCNPISGHATLYWYQQILGQGPKLLIQFQNNGVVDDSQLPKDRFSAERLKGVDSTLKIQPAKLEDSAVYLCASSFGGLGNTIYFGEGSWLTVV.

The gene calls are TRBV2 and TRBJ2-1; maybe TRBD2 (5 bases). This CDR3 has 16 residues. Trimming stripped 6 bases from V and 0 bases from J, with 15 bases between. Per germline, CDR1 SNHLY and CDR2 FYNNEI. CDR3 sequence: CASRGSGGSSYNEQFF. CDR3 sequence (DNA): TGTGCCAGCAGGGGGAGCGGCGGAAGCTCCTACAATGAGCAGTTCTTC.

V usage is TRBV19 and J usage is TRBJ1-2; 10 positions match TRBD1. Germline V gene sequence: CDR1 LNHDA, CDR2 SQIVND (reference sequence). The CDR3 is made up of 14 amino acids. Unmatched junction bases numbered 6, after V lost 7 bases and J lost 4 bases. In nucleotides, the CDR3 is TGTGCCAGTAACCCGGGACAGGGGTCCTATGGCTACACCTTC. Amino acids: CASNPGQGSYGYTF.

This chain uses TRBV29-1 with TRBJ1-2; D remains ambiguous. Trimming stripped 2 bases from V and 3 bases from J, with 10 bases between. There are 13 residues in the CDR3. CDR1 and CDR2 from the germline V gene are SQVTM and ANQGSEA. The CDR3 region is CSVESKTYYGYTF. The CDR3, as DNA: TGCAGCGTTGAATCTAAGACTTACTATGGCTACACCTTC.

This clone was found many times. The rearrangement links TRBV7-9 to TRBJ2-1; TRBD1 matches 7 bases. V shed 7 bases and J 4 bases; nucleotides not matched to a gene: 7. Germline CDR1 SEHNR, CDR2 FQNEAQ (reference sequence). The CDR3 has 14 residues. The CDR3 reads CASTFTQGYNEQFF. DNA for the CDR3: TGTGCCAGCACCTTCACACAGGGGTACAATGAGCAGTTCTTC.

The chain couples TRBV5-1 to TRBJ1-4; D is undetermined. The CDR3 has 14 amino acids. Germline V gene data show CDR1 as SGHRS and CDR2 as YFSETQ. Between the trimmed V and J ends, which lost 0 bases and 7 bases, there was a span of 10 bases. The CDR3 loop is CASSLESVSEKLFF. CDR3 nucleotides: TGCGCCAGCAGCTTGGAATCGGTTTCTGAAAAACTGTTTTTT. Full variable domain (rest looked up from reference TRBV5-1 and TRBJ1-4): KAGVTQTPRYLIKTRGQQVTLSCSPISGHRSVSWYQQTPGQGLQFLFEYFSETQRNKGNFPGRFSGRQFSNSRSEMNVSTLELGDSALYLCASSLESVSEKLFFGSGTQLSVL.

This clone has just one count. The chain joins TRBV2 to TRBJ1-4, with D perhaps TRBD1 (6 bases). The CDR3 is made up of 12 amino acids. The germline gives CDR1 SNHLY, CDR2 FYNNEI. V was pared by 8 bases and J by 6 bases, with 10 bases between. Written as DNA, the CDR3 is TGTGCCAGCTCCAGGACAGATGAAAAACTGTTTTTT. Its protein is CASSRTDEKLFF.